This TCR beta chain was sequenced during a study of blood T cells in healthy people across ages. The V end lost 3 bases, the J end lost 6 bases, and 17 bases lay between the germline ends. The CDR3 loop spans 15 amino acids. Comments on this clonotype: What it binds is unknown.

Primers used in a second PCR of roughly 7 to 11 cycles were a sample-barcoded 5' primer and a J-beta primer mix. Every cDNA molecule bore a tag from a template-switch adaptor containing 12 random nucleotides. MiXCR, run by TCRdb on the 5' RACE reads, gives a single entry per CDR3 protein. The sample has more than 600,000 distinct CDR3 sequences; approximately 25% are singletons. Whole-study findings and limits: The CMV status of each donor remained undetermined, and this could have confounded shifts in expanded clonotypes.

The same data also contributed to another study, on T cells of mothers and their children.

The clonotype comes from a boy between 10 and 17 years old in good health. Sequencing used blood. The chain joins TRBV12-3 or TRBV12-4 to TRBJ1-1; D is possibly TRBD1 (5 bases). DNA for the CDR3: TGTGCCAGCAGTTTCGGGGGACCATGGAGAGCTGAAGCTTTCTTT. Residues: CASSFGGPWRAEAFF.